The rows below give T cell receptor beta chains drawn from one sample of a study of T-cell memory formation after mild COVID-19. In TCRdb, the 5' RACE reads were re-called with MiXCR into one record per CDR3 protein. The sample includes over 450,000 distinct CDR3 sequences, roughly 20% of them seen just once. The sample consisted of PBMCs or a T cell subset sorted from them (not recorded which). Receptor source: an adult woman who had mild COVID-19 (a few samples of this study predate the infection). Cell type and time point are not known. Both conserved end residues are part of each CDR3. A D gene is named only where the DNA matches it firmly. Clone size is stated in some rows and not others, as once, few, many or a class when expanded.

v_call	j_call	clone_size	d_call	cdr3_aa	cdr3_nt
TRBV4-1	TRBJ2-2	NA	TRBD2	CASSPSGLAGEGELFF	TGCGCCAGCAGCCCATCTGGACTAGCGGGTGAAGGGGAGCTGTTTTTT
TRBV7-9	TRBJ2-1	NA	TRBD2	CASSLFPSGRSYNEQFF	TGTGCCAGCAGCTTATTCCCAAGCGGGAGGTCCTACAATGAGCAGTTCTTC
TRBV18	TRBJ1-2	few	NA	CASSPPGGVGYTF	TGTGCCAGCTCACCACCAGGGGGGGTCGGCTACACCTTC
TRBV24-1	TRBJ2-2	NA	NA	CATSDFRAGENTGELFF	TGTGCCACCAGTGATTTTCGGGCAGGGGAGAACACCGGGGAGCTGTTTTTT
TRBV30	TRBJ2-7	many	TRBD1	CAWSWGQPLGEQYF	TGTGCCTGGAGTTGGGGACAGCCCTTGGGGGAGCAGTACTTC
TRBV11-3	TRBJ1-2	NA	NA	CASSLSGAEGYGYTF	TGTGCCAGCAGCTTATCAGGGGCAGAAGGCTATGGCTACACCTTC
TRBV6-1	TRBJ2-5	NA	TRBD2	CASIRLAGVLVQETQYF	TGTGCCAGCATCCGACTAGCGGGAGTCCTCGTCCAAGAGACCCAGTACTTC
TRBV7-9	TRBJ2-3	few	TRBD2	CASSSGAGGHADTQYF	TGTGCCAGCAGCTCCGGAGCGGGGGGGCACGCAGATACGCAGTATTTT
TRBV7-9	TRBJ2-1	NA	NA	CASSPPSPLEEFF	TGTGCCAGCAGCCCTCCGTCCCCTCTCGAGGAGTTCTTC
TRBV3-1	TRBJ2-7	NA	TRBD2	CASSHRLAARHEQYF	TGTGCCAGCAGCCACCGACTAGCCGCACGCCACGAGCAGTACTTC
TRBV12-3/TRBV12-4	TRBJ2-2	NA	TRBD1	CASGPITGGRIEGHDGELFF	TGTGCCAGCGGTCCTATTACAGGGGGCCGGATTGAGGGGCATGACGGGGAGCTGTTTTTT
TRBV2	TRBJ2-4	NA	NA	CASTLMEGIAKNIQYF	TGTGCCAGCACCTTGATGGAAGGCATAGCCAAAAACATTCAGTACTTC
TRBV7-3	TRBJ2-1	few	NA	CASSLERRSDEQFF	TGTGCCAGCAGCTTAGAGCGGAGGTCCGATGAGCAGTTCTTC
TRBV10-3	TRBJ2-1	many	NA	CAISESLGGEQFF	TGTGCCATCAGTGAGTCTCTGGGCGGTGAGCAGTTCTTC
TRBV20-1	TRBJ2-3	NA	NA	CSSKLLSSTDTQYF	TGCAGTTCAAAACTGCTCTCTAGCACAGATACGCAGTATTTT
TRBV5-1	TRBJ1-2	few	TRBD1	CASSTDRAGYGYTF	TGCGCCAGCAGTACCGACAGGGCTGGCTATGGCTACACCTTC
TRBV3-1	TRBJ2-3	few	NA	CASSPEAGARTDTQYF	TGTGCCAGCAGCCCGGAGGCGGGGGCCCGCACAGATACGCAGTATTTT
TRBV7-3	TRBJ1-1	few	NA	CASSLLGKNTEAFF	TGTGCCAGCAGCTTATTGGGAAAGAACACTGAAGCTTTCTTT
TRBV11-3	TRBJ2-3	NA	TRBD2	CASSPPTSGSPDTQYF	TGTGCCAGCAGCCCCCCTACTAGCGGGAGCCCAGATACGCAGTATTTT
TRBV5-1	TRBJ1-6	NA	TRBD1	CASSLEPGQGNSPLHF	TGCGCCAGCAGCTTGGAACCGGGACAGGGGAATTCACCCCTCCACTTT
TRBV4-2	TRBJ1-1	NA	NA	CASSPGLANTEAFF	TGTGCCAGCAGCCCGGGACTCGCGAACACTGAAGCTTTCTTT
TRBV4-2	TRBJ2-7	NA	TRBD1	CASSQRYGQGAYEQYF	TGTGCCAGCAGCCAAAGGTACGGACAGGGGGCCTACGAGCAGTACTTC
TRBV6-6	TRBJ2-7	NA	NA	CASSYGTSYEQYF	TGTGCCAGCAGTTACGGCACATCCTACGAGCAGTACTTC
TRBV5-1	TRBJ1-1	NA	TRBD1	CASRAQGVSSEAFF	TGCGCCAGCAGGGCACAGGGGGTAAGTTCTGAAGCTTTCTTT
TRBV5-1	TRBJ2-3	few	NA	CASSPDRGREDTQYF	TGCGCCAGCAGCCCCGATCGGGGGCGCGAAGATACGCAGTATTTT
TRBV20-1	TRBJ1-1	NA	NA	CSAQTANTEAFF	TGCAGTGCCCAGACAGCGAACACTGAAGCTTTCTTT
TRBV27	TRBJ2-7	NA	NA	CASRTNGRFYEQYF	TGTGCCAGCAGGACCAATGGGAGGTTTTACGAGCAGTACTTC
TRBV7-2	TRBJ2-3	NA	NA	CASSFSAGTDTQYF	TGTGCCAGCAGCTTTAGCGCCGGCACAGATACGCAGTATTTT
TRBV24-1	TRBJ2-1	few	NA	CATRKGNEQFF	TGTGCCACCCGAAAAGGGAATGAGCAGTTCTTC
TRBV7-9	TRBJ2-5	few	TRBD2	CASIQRGPQETQYF	TGTGCCAGCATACAGCGGGGCCCCCAAGAGACCCAGTACTTC
TRBV7-2	TRBJ2-4	NA	NA	CASSGGPWGGGMAKNIQYF	TGTGCCAGCAGCGGAGGACCTTGGGGAGGAGGGATGGCCAAAAACATTCAGTACTTC
TRBV5-6	TRBJ2-1	few	TRBD1	CASDRVTYNEQFF	TGTGCCAGCGACAGGGTGACCTACAATGAGCAGTTCTTC
TRBV19	TRBJ2-6	few	NA	CASKGQRRSGANVLTF	TGTGCCAGTAAAGGACAGCGGAGGTCTGGGGCCAACGTCCTGACTTTC
TRBV3-1	TRBJ2-2	few	NA	CASSQAGPGDGELFF	TGTGCCAGCAGCCAAGCTGGGCCGGGGGACGGGGAGCTGTTTTTT
TRBV7-2	TRBJ1-5	few	NA	CASSLRITEPQHF	TGTGCCAGCAGCTTAAGGATAACGGAGCCCCAGCATTTT
TRBV12-3/TRBV12-4	TRBJ1-1	NA	NA	CASSLAMARGGNTEAFF	TGTGCCAGCAGTTTAGCTATGGCCAGGGGAGGGAACACTGAAGCTTTCTTT
TRBV2	TRBJ1-1	NA	NA	CASQTAGYTEAFF	TGTGCCAGCCAGACAGCCGGATACACTGAAGCTTTCTTT
TRBV4-1	TRBJ2-7	few	NA	CASSAALNEQYF	TGCGCCAGCAGCGCAGCCTTGAACGAGCAGTACTTC
TRBV30	TRBJ2-3	few	TRBD1	CAWSSGQGADTQYF	TGTGCCTGGAGTTCGGGACAGGGAGCAGATACGCAGTATTTT
TRBV7-6	TRBJ2-3	NA	NA	CASSLEGTSITDTQYF	TGTGCCAGCAGCTTAGAGGGGACATCTATCACAGATACGCAGTATTTT
TRBV3-1	TRBJ1-2	NA	TRBD1	CASSHGGGAYGYTF	TGTGCCAGCAGCCATGGAGGGGGCGCCTATGGCTACACCTTC